A selection of T cell receptor beta chains follows, all from one sample in a study of response to subunit inactivated influenza vaccine. One entry per CDR3 protein, called by TCRdb with MiXCR from the RT-PCR reads. Among hundreds of thousands of distinct CDR3 sequences listed, less than 25% were seen once. This sample comprised PBMCs from blood, obtained less than 22 months after vaccination. The source is a man aged 50-75 years who received an inactivated influenza vaccine. Each CDR3 is given with its conserved first and last residue. A D gene is named only where the DNA matches it firmly. Not every row has a clone size; where given, it reads once, few, many or a size class.

d_call,j_call,clone_size,v_call,cdr3_aa,cdr3_nt
NA,TRBJ2-3,NA,TRBV5-1,CASSLDARGNRAADTQYF,TGCGCCAGCAGCTTGGACGCGCGCGGAAACCGAGCCGCAGATACGCAGTATTTT
TRBD1,TRBJ2-7,NA,TRBV7-2,CASSSPGQGLREQYF,TGTGCCAGCAGCTCCCCCGGACAGGGGTTGCGGGAGCAGTACTTC
NA,TRBJ1-6,few,TRBV6-2/TRBV6-3,CASSFRRYSYNSPLHF,TGTGCCAGCAGCTTTCGACGCTACTCCTATAATTCACCCCTCCACTTT
NA,TRBJ1-1,few,TRBV10-3,CAISGGRGNTEAFF,TGTGCCATCAGTGGGGGCAGGGGGAACACTGAAGCTTTCTTT
TRBD2,TRBJ2-3,NA,TRBV29-1,CSVELAGGPTDTQYF,TGCAGCGTTGAACTAGCGGGAGGGCCGACAGATACGCAGTATTTT
NA,TRBJ1-6,many,TRBV11-2,CASSLGPSPSSPLHF,TGTGCCAGCAGCTTAGGACCCTCTCCCAGTTCACCCCTCCACTTT
NA,TRBJ2-2,few,TRBV5-1,CASSEGPTGELFF,TGCGCCAGCAGCGAGGGACCCACCGGGGAGCTGTTTTTT
TRBD2,TRBJ2-7,NA,TRBV5-1,CASSLGIAGGPTYEQYF,TGCGCCAGCAGCTTGGGGATAGCGGGAGGTCCCACCTACGAGCAGTACTTC
TRBD1,TRBJ1-2,few,TRBV7-8,CASSLGRDRGAYTF,TGTGCCAGCAGCTTAGGTCGGGACAGAGGTGCCTACACCTTC
TRBD1,TRBJ1-6,many,TRBV6-1,CASSTNNRGPGSPLHF,TGTGCCAGCAGTACCAATAACAGGGGACCGGGTTCACCCCTCCACTTT